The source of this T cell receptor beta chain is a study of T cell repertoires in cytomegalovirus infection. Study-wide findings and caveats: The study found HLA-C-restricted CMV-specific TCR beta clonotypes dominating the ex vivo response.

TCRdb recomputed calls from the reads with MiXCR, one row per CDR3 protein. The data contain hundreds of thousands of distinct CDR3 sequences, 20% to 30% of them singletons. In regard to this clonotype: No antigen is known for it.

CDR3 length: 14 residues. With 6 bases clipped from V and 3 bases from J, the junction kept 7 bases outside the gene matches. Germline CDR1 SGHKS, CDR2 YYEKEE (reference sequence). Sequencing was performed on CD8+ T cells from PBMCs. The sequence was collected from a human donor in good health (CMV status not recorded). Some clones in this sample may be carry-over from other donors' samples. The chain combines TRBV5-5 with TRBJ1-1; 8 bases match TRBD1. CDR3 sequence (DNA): TGTGCCAGCATCCCCGGACAGGGAGACACTGAAGCTTTCTTT. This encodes CASIPGQGDTEAFF.